Listed below are T cell receptor beta chains from one sample, sequenced in a study of human T cells and chemical hapten exposure. TCRdb re-analysed the RACE reads in MiXCR, keeping a single row per CDR3 protein. The table shows about 110,000 distinct CDR3 sequences, with about 10% occurring only once. Here the sequenced sample was whole blood, taken in connection with sensitization to the hapten diphenylcyclopropenone (DPC). These receptors originate from a woman in her 40s with alopecia areata. Some clones in this sample may be carry-over from other donors' samples. Each CDR3 is given with its conserved first and last residue. D genes are given only for firm matches. A row's size may be missing; if present it is once, few, many or a size class.

d_call clone_size j_call v_call cdr3_nt cdr3_aa
. . TRBJ2-2 TRBV20-1 TGCAGTGCTAGTCTAGGGGCAGGGTGGAACACCGGGGAGCTGTTTTTT CSASLGAGWNTGELFF
. . TRBJ2-3 TRBV7-2 TGTGCCAGCAGCTTGACCCGTAGCACAGATACGCAGTATTTT CASSLTRSTDTQYF
. many TRBJ1-5 TRBV7-2 TGTGCCAGCAGCCCCGTGCGCGATCAGCCCCAGCATTTT CASSPVRDQPQHF
. . TRBJ2-3 TRBV14 TGTGCCAGCAGCTTACGCCGCACATTAGCGGAGCAGTATTTT CASSLRRTLAEQYF
TRBD2 once TRBJ2-1 TRBV5-5 TGTGCCAGCAGCTTGCCAGCGGGAGTGAGGAATGAGCAGTTCTTC CASSLPAGVRNEQFF
. many TRBJ2-3 TRBV12-3/TRBV12-4 TGTGCCAGTCGTCCAGGGGGGGCCCGCACAGATACGCAGTATTTT CASRPGGARTDTQYF
. many TRBJ2-2 TRBV4-3 TGCGCCAGCAGCCAAGATAGGCCAGGGGTAACCGGGGAGCTGTTTTTT CASSQDRPGVTGELFF
TRBD1 many TRBJ2-3 TRBV4-3 TGCGCCAGCAGCCTGCAAAGGGGGCCCACAGATACGCAGTATTTT CASSLQRGPTDTQYF
TRBD1 few TRBJ1-2 TRBV12-3/TRBV12-4 TGTGCCAGCAGTTTACGGCGGGGACAGGGGGCGCGTAGTGGCTACACCTTC CASSLRRGQGARSGYTF
. few TRBJ2-4 TRBV7-2 TGTGCCAGCAGCTTATGGGGGGCGGGCAAAAACATTCAGTACTTC CASSLWGAGKNIQYF
. . TRBJ2-6 TRBV20-1 TGCAGTGCGAAACGTGACACTGGGGCCAACGTCCTGACTTTC CSAKRDTGANVLTF
. few TRBJ1-3 TRBV10-2 TGCGCCAGCGGACAGCTTGCTGGAAACACCATATATTTT CASGQLAGNTIYF
TRBD2 . TRBJ2-7 TRBV4-3 TGCGCCAGCAGCCAAGAGCTGGGACTATCGGCCTCTATCACCTACGAGCAGTACTTC CASSQELGLSASITYEQYF
. many TRBJ2-1 TRBV9 TGTGCCAGCAGCGAACGACAGACCTACAATGAGCAGTTCTTC CASSERQTYNEQFF
TRBD1 many TRBJ1-1 TRBV12-5 TGTGCTAGTGGTCCCGAGACAGGGTGGTTGAGCACTGAAGCTTTCTTT CASGPETGWLSTEAFF
. few TRBJ1-1 TRBV4-2 TGTGCCAGCAGCCAAGAAAGGGTACCGAGGAACACTGAAGCTTTCTTT CASSQERVPRNTEAFF
. . TRBJ2-7 TRBV6-5 TGTGCCAGCAGTTACTCGTCGGCAGGGGGGCCCTACGAGCAGTACTTC CASSYSSAGGPYEQYF
TRBD1 few TRBJ2-2 TRBV6-1 TGTGCCAGCAGTGAAGTCGTGACAGGGGGAGCTAACACCGGGGAGCTGTTTTTT CASSEVVTGGANTGELFF
TRBD1 many TRBJ1-2 TRBV29-1 TGCAGCGTTGAAGCCAGGACAGGGGACTATGGCTACACCTTC CSVEARTGDYGYTF
TRBD2 many TRBJ2-5 TRBV7-2 TGTGCCAGCAGCTTAAATCGAAATAGCGGGGATCGAGAGACCCAGTACTTC CASSLNRNSGDRETQYF
TRBD2 . TRBJ2-2 TRBV19 TGTGCCAGTTCTAGCGGCACTACCACCGGGGAGCTGTTTTTT CASSSGTTTGELFF
. many TRBJ2-1 TRBV7-2 TGTGCCAGCAGCTTAGCAACGGTCTACAATGAGCAGTTCTTC CASSLATVYNEQFF
. . TRBJ1-1 TRBV5-1 TGCGCCAGCAGCTTGGGAGGGACGAACACTGAAGCTTTCTTT CASSLGGTNTEAFF
TRBD2 . TRBJ2-3 TRBV6-2/TRBV6-3 TGTGCCAGCAGCAGCGAAGCGGGGGTAGGCACAGATACGCAGTATTTT CASSSEAGVGTDTQYF
TRBD1 . TRBJ1-1 TRBV10-3 TGTGCCGCACACTCGGGACAGGGCACTGAAGCTTTCTTT CAAHSGQGTEAFF
. . TRBJ2-2 TRBV20-1 TGCAGTGCTTTCCTAGGGGGGAGGTCCGACACCGGGGAGCTGTTTTTT CSAFLGGRSDTGELFF
TRBD2 . TRBJ2-2 TRBV19 TGTGCCAGTAGTATTCCCAGCGGGAAGGTCACCGGGGAGCTGTTTTTT CASSIPSGKVTGELFF
. few TRBJ2-3 TRBV14 TGTGCCAGCAGCCAACTGGTTTGGGGCCCAGATACGCAGTATTTT CASSQLVWGPDTQYF
. many TRBJ1-2 TRBV7-9 TGTGCCAGCAGCTTAGCGGGAGCAGCTAACTATGGCTACACCTTC CASSLAGAANYGYTF
. . TRBJ2-7 TRBV18 TGTGCCAGCTCACCACGTTCACGTAATGACGAGCAGTACTTC CASSPRSRNDEQYF
. many TRBJ2-1 TRBV24-1 TGTGCCACCAGTGATCCTAGGGGTACCGACAATGAGCAGTTCTTC CATSDPRGTDNEQFF
. . TRBJ2-1 TRBV2 TGTGCCAGCAGTGAACGGGTCTACAATGAGCAGTTCTTC CASSERVYNEQFF
. many TRBJ2-7 TRBV19 TGTGCCAGTAGTATTGGGACGGGCTCCTACGAGCAGTACTTC CASSIGTGSYEQYF
. few TRBJ2-4 TRBV4-2 TGTGCCAGCAGCCAAGATAGGGCGGGGCCGGTGAACATTCAGTACTTC CASSQDRAGPVNIQYF
TRBD1 many TRBJ1-3 TRBV5-1 TGCGCCAGCAGCTTGGAGGGACAGACTGGAAACACCATATATTTT CASSLEGQTGNTIYF
. few TRBJ1-1 TRBV3-1 TGTGCCAGCAGCCGAAGGGGGTACACTGAAGCTTTCTTT CASSRRGYTEAFF
. . TRBJ2-1 TRBV19 TGTGCCAGTAGTATCACGAAATTAACTAGCAGGGGCAATGAGCAGTTCTTC CASSITKLTSRGNEQFF
. . TRBJ2-1 TRBV7-3 TGTGCCAGCAGCTTAAGAGCAGGGTTGGGGAACAATGAGCAGTTCTTC CASSLRAGLGNNEQFF
. . TRBJ1-2 TRBV7-2 TGTGCCAGCGCGGATGACCCGGAACGCTACACCTTC CASADDPERYTF
. . TRBJ2-5 TRBV20-1 TGCAGTGCTAGACTCCGGGGTAACATGGAGACCCAGTACTTC CSARLRGNMETQYF
. medium-sized TRBJ1-3 TRBV30 TGTGCCTGGAGTCCCCCTTTCGGAGGCATTCCAAGAAACACCATATATTTT CAWSPPFGGIPRNTIYF
TRBD1 . TRBJ2-3 TRBV2 TGTGCCGGAGAAGGACAGGGCAGAGATACGCAGTATTTT CAGEGQGRDTQYF
. . TRBJ1-5 TRBV6-2/TRBV6-3 TGTGCCAGCAGTTCTCCAAATTATCAGCCCCAGCATTTT CASSSPNYQPQHF
TRBD2 . TRBJ2-3 TRBV5-4 TGTGCCAGCAGCTTTGCCTGGTCTAGCGGGAGTCGCACAGATACGCAGTATTTT CASSFAWSSGSRTDTQYF
. many TRBJ1-2 TRBV6-1 TGTGCCAGCAATCCAGCTTCAGGCCCTGCCTGGGGCTACACCTTC CASNPASGPAWGYTF
. many TRBJ2-1 TRBV30 TGTGCCTGGCTACGGGGGAATGAGCAGTTCTTC CAWLRGNEQFF
. many TRBJ1-6 TRBV6-2/TRBV6-3 TGTGCCAGCAGTTATCCGAGTCAGAATTATTCACCCCTCCACTTT CASSYPSQNYSPLHF
. few TRBJ2-1 TRBV28 TGTGCCAGCAGCCCAACCGGGACGGCGGGGAATGAGCAGTTCTTC CASSPTGTAGNEQFF
. many TRBJ2-2 TRBV12-3/TRBV12-4 TGTGCCAGCAGAACACTCCTTTGGACAGGAGGGACCGGGGAGCTGTTTTTT CASRTLLWTGGTGELFF
TRBD2 . TRBJ2-2 TRBV6-5 TGTGCCACTAAAGCGGGAGGCGTCAGAAGGGGCGGGGAGCTGTTTTTT CATKAGGVRRGGELFF
TRBD1 few TRBJ1-1 TRBV7-2 TGTGCCAGCAGCTTCCAGGGGGGGAACACTGAAGCTTTCTTT CASSFQGGNTEAFF
. few TRBJ1-1 TRBV12-5 TGTGCTAGTGGTTCAGGGATCCTTCTCGGTGAAGCTTTCTTT CASGSGILLGEAFF
TRBD1 many TRBJ1-5 TRBV30 TGTGCCTGGAGTGTAGGACAGGGGGGTCAGCCCCAGCATTTT CAWSVGQGGQPQHF